This T cell receptor (beta chain) emerged from a study of blood T cell repertoires in COVID-19. Trimming cost V 5 bases and J 0 bases, with 9 bases left between them. The CDR3 is made up of 14 amino acids. CDR1 and CDR2 from the germline V gene are MNHEY and SVGEGT. Clones were sequenced by immunoSEQ multiplex PCR, and TCRdb holds only the in-frame ones, with some missing. The sample contains fewer than 150,000 clones, nearly 85% of which appear only once. This TCR was sampled from a man aged 45-65 years in a cohort exposed to, infected with or recovered from COVID-19 (not recorded which). V usage is TRBV6-2 or TRBV6-3 and J usage is TRBJ2-3, with D possibly matching TRBD2 (5 bases). Material for sequencing was PBMCs or T cells enriched from blood (not recorded which). The CDR3 spells CASSRTYSTDTQYF. The CDR3 region has the DNA TGTGCCAGCAGTCGGACTTATAGCACAGATACGCAGTATTTT.